These T cell receptor beta chains were read from a single sample in a study of sequential checkpoint blockade in melanoma. Data came from immunoSEQ multiplex PCR; TCRdb stores just in-frame clones and leaves some out. Among fewer than 3,500 clones listed, around a fifth were seen once. The source was tumor tissue (inferred from file names), collected from a patient given nivolumab and ipilimumab in sequence. These receptors were taken from a human donor with melanoma. Each CDR3 is given with its conserved first and last residue. Fields, in order: clone size, D gene, V gene, J gene, CDR3 DNA, CDR3 protein. D genes are given only for firm matches. Rows may omit the clone size; those that give it use once, few, many or a size class.

.,.,TRBV18,TRBJ2-7,TGTGCCAGCTCACCAGCAGGGTACGAGCAGTACTTC,CASSPAGYEQYF
.,.,TRBV5-1,TRBJ1-4,TGCGCCAGCAGCTATTCAGGGGCTGCAACTAATGAAAAACTGTTTTTT,CASSYSGAATNEKLFF
medium-sized,.,TRBV11-3,TRBJ1-1,TGTGCCAGCAGCTTAGATTTGCACAGGAACACTGAAGCTTTCTTT,CASSLDLHRNTEAFF
few,.,TRBV28,TRBJ1-1,TGTGCCAGCAGGCTCGCGGGACAAGAGAACACTGAAGCTTTCTTT,CASRLAGQENTEAFF
many,.,TRBV11-3,TRBJ2-7,TGTGCCAGCAGCCCCGACCTGTTAAACCACGAGCAGTACTTC,CASSPDLLNHEQYF
.,TRBD2,TRBV19,TRBJ2-1,TGTGCCAGTGGGACTAGCGGGAGGGCCATCAATTTCTACAATGAGCAGTTCTTC,CASGTSGRAINFYNEQFF
.,.,TRBV18,TRBJ1-5,TGTGCCAGCTCACCACCGAAAGTGGCAGGGCTCAATCAGCCCCAGCATTTT,CASSPPKVAGLNQPQHF
few,TRBD1,TRBV11-3,TRBJ1-1,TGTGCCAGCAGCTTTGGGGACAGGAAAAACACTGAAGCTTTCTTT,CASSFGDRKNTEAFF
.,.,TRBV14,TRBJ2-7,TGTGCCAGCAGCCGGGGGAGCAAATCCTACGAGCAGTACTTC,CASSRGSKSYEQYF
once,.,TRBV29-1,TRBJ2-3,TGCAGCGTTGCGTCCATCTGGACAGATACGCAGTATTTT,CSVASIWTDTQYF
many,TRBD1,TRBV11-3,TRBJ2-7,TGTGCCAGCTCTCCGACAGGGGACACCTACGAGCAGTACTTC,CASSPTGDTYEQYF
.,.,TRBV19,TRBJ1-3,TGTGCCAGTAGTTCCCGGGACCTTCACTCTGGAAACACCATATATTTT,CASSSRDLHSGNTIYF
few,.,TRBV12-5,TRBJ2-5,TGTGCCAGCACCCGACTAGAAACGTCCTCCCAGTACTTC,CASTRLETSSQYF
few,.,TRBV18,TRBJ1-4,TGTGCCAGCTCACCGCATGGGGGCGGTGAAAAACTGTTTTTT,CASSPHGGGEKLFF
many,TRBD1,TRBV4-1,TRBJ2-3,TGCGCCAGCAGCCCCCGGACAGGGATCGTCACAGATACGCAGTATTTT,CASSPRTGIVTDTQYF
few,.,TRBV6-8,TRBJ2-7,TGTGCCAGCAGTTACAGGCGTGGTGGAACGGGCTACGAGCAGTACTTC,CASSYRRGGTGYEQYF
.,.,TRBV9,TRBJ2-3,TGTGCCAGCAGCTCCAGGACCGGGTATACGCAGTATTTT,CASSSRTGYTQYF
.,TRBD1,TRBV6-8,TRBJ1-2,TGTGCCAGCACCAGGACAGGGGGCTATGGCTACACCTTC,CASTRTGGYGYTF
.,.,TRBV18,TRBJ1-1,TGTGCCAGCTCACGTTCTACCGGGACAATGGGGACTGAAGCTTTCTTT,CASSRSTGTMGTEAFF
few,TRBD1,TRBV28,TRBJ1-4,TGTGCCAGCAGTTTCGGGGCAGGGGGCGGTGAAAAACTGTTTTTT,CASSFGAGGGEKLFF
few,.,TRBV28,TRBJ2-2,TGTGCCAGCAGTCCAATAGCCCGGCTCTCAAAGGGCCAACCCGGGGAGCTGTTTTTT,CASSPIARLSKGQPGELFF
.,.,TRBV11-3,TRBJ2-3,TGTGCCAGCAGCTTACCCCGGGGAGCCTTTACGCAGTATTTT,CASSLPRGAFTQYF
few,.,TRBV30,TRBJ2-2,TGTGCCTGGAGTAGTTCGGCCAGGGACGCCGGGGAGCTGTTTTTT,CAWSSSARDAGELFF
many,TRBD2,TRBV11-3,TRBJ2-7,TGTGCCAGCAGCTTTGGGGGAGGGGTCTACGAGCAGTACTTC,CASSFGGGVYEQYF
large,.,TRBV5-1,TRBJ2-7,TGCGCCAGCAGCTTTGGGAGTTACAGCTCCTACGAGCAGTACTTC,CASSFGSYSSYEQYF
.,.,TRBV15,TRBJ2-3,TGTGCCACCAGCAGCTCGGGGGGCACAGATACGCAGTATTTT,CATSSSGGTDTQYF
few,TRBD2,TRBV5-1,TRBJ2-7,TGCGCCAGCAGCCCCCAGCGGGGGGGTGCCTACGAGCAGTACTTC,CASSPQRGGAYEQYF
once,.,TRBV5-1,TRBJ2-1,TGCGCCAGCAGCTCACGGGAAGGGTTGAGGAATGAGCAGTTCTTC,CASSSREGLRNEQFF
.,TRBD2,TRBV18,TRBJ2-5,TGTGCCAGCTCCCTACAGAGGACTAGCGGGGGCCAAGAGACCCAGTACTTC,CASSLQRTSGGQETQYF
.,.,TRBV29-1,TRBJ2-6,TGCAGCGTTGAGCGGGACACCGATTCTGGGGCCAACGTCCTGACTTTC,CSVERDTDSGANVLTF
large,TRBD1,TRBV28,TRBJ2-7,TGTGCCAGCAGTACAGGGGGCGCGTCCTACGAGCAGTACTTC,CASSTGGASYEQYF
few,TRBD1,TRBV6-8,TRBJ2-5,TGTGCCAGCAACGCAGGCACAGGGGGCACCTCCACTCACTTC,CASNAGTGGTSTHF
medium-sized,TRBD2,TRBV11-3,TRBJ2-1,TGTGCCAGCAGCTTAAATGCGGGGGGGAACAATGAGCAGTTCTTC,CASSLNAGGNNEQFF
.,.,TRBV23-1,TRBJ2-7,TGCGCCAGCAGTCAATCGATGGGCAGGGGAAACTCCTACGAGCAGTACTTC,CASSQSMGRGNSYEQYF
.,.,TRBV19,TRBJ1-1,TGTGCCAGTAGTATCTGGGGCAGGAGGAACACTGAAGCTTTCTTT,CASSIWGRRNTEAFF
.,TRBD1,TRBV18,TRBJ2-7,TGTGCCAGCTCACCATCGGGACAGAACTACGAGCAGTACTTC,CASSPSGQNYEQYF
medium-sized,.,TRBV9,TRBJ2-1,TGTGCCAGCAGCGTAACCTCCTACAATGAGCAGTTCTTC,CASSVTSYNEQFF
few,.,TRBV11-3,TRBJ2-5,TGTGCCAGCAGCCCGTTCGGGACGCTCCAAGAGACCCAGTACTTC,CASSPFGTLQETQYF
.,TRBD2,TRBV11-3,TRBJ2-1,TGTGCCAGCAGCTTAGGTGCTAGCGGGAGTACCAATGAGCAGTTCTTC,CASSLGASGSTNEQFF
.,.,TRBV1,TRBJ2-3,TGCGCCAGCAGCCAAGGGGGGGAGAGCACAGATACGCAGTATTTT,CASSQGGESTDTQYF
few,.,TRBV28,TRBJ2-6,TGTGCCAGCAGGACAAGATCTGGGGCCAACGTCCTGACTTTC,CASRTRSGANVLTF
few,TRBD1,TRBV6-8,TRBJ2-5,TGTGCCAGCAGTGATTGGGGACAGGGGGAGACCCAGTACTTC,CASSDWGQGETQYF
.,.,TRBV14,TRBJ2-5,TGTGCCAGCAGGTCCGTAGAGACCCAGTACTTC,CASRSVETQYF
few,TRBD1,TRBV6-8,TRBJ2-3,TGTGCCAGCAGTGGCGGACAGGCGGCAGATACGCAGTATTTT,CASSGGQAADTQYF
.,.,TRBV29-1,TRBJ1-2,TGCAGCGTTCGGACAGACGAAAACTATGGCTACACCTTC,CSVRTDENYGYTF
.,TRBD1,TRBV9,TRBJ1-2,TGTGCCAGCAGCCCTAGAGGTCTCCAGGGGGCTAAGGCTAACTATGGCTACACCTTC,CASSPRGLQGAKANYGYTF
.,.,TRBV6-8,TRBJ1-5,TGTGCCAGCGAGTTAAGGAGGGTGGGATTGAGCAATCAGCCCCAGCATTTT,CASELRRVGLSNQPQHF
.,.,TRBV29-1,TRBJ2-1,TGCAGCGTTGTCCCGCAGCTCTCCTACAATGAGCAGTTCTTC,CSVVPQLSYNEQFF